The clone carrying this TCR beta chain appeared many times. No antigen is known for it. Coverage ceases 3 residues before the CDR3 finishes, and the germline J gene fills in the end. Sequencing input was equivalent genomic DNA from CVID and controls. Libraries were prepared by immunoSEQ multiplex PCR; TCRdb keeps only in-frame clonotypes and omits some of them. The repertoire consists of about 81,000 clones, none detected only once. This entry is derived from a study of T cell clonality in common variable immunodeficiency. Study-wide results and limits: Fewer deletions and N-nucleotide insertions were reportedly seen in common variable immunodeficiency TCR beta sequences. Fewer TCRbeta clones were shared among CVID subjects than controls. Repertoire-complication correlations in CVID were limited by patient heterogeneity.

The CDR3 sequence is 13 residues long. V shed 6 bases and J shed 1 base, with 7 bases lying between them. Per the germline V gene, CDR1 is SNHLY and CDR2 is FYNNEI. The sample comprised peripheral blood mononuclear cells. This TCR was sampled from a person between 18 and 75 years old in good health. The chain combines TRBV2 with TRBJ1-5; D is undetermined. The sequenced CDR3 bases are TGTGCCAGCAGAACAGAAAGCAATCAGCCC. This gives the protein CASRTESNQP. The full CDR3 protein reads CASRTESNQPQHF. The full variable domain, completed using reference TRBV2 and TRBJ1-5, is EPEVTQTPSHQVTQMGQEVILRCVPISNHLYFYWYRQILGQKVEFLVSFYNNEISEKSEIFDDQFSVERPDGSNFTLKIRSTKLEDSAMYFCASRTESNQPQHFGDGTRLSIL.